This T cell receptor beta chain was documented in a study of beta chain features in type 1 diabetes. The study, taken as a whole, reports: TCRB CDR3s were moderately but significantly shorter in Type 1 diabetes patients in all four CD4+ subsets.

This clone occurred a few times. No antigen is known for it. All of the isolated RNA was reverse transcribed, so expressed TCRB transcripts were sequenced. The method was immunoSEQ multiplex PCR; TCRdb's version includes in-frame clones alone and lacks a portion of them. The sample lists a few hundred thousand clones; around 14% were seen once. The V end lost 0 bases, the J end lost 8 bases, and 15 bases lay between the germline ends. The germline V gene encodes CDR1 SGDLS and CDR2 YYNGEE. CDR3 length equals 16 residues. This sequence joins TRBV9 and TRBJ1-6; D uncertain. The TCR comes from a man aged 25 to 45 in good health. The material sequenced was naive CD4+ T cells from blood. The CDR3 DNA reads TGTGCCAGCAGCGTAGCTTCGGCCGCCCGGGATTCACCCCTCCACTTT. This codes for CASSVASAARDSPLHF.